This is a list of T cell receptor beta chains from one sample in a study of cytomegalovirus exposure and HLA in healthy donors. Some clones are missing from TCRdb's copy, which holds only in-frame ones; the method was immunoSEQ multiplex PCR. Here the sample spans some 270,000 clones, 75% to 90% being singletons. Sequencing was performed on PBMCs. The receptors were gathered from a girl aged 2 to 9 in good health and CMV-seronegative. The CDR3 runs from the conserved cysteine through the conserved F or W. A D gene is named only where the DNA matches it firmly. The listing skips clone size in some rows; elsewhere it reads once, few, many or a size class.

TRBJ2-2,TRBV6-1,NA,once,CASSESVQFTGELFF,TGTGCCAGCAGTGAAAGCGTCCAGTTCACCGGGGAGCTGTTTTTT
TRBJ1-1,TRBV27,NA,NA,CASSLAVQNTEAFF,TGTGCCAGCAGTTTGGCGGTACAAAACACTGAAGCTTTCTTT
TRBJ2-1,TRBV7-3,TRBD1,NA,CASSRGDSFTKRPHNEQFF,TGTGCCAGCAGCAGAGGGGACAGCTTCACAAAACGCCCACACAATGAGCAGTTCTTC
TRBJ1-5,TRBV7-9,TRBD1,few,CASSMGQGRMEPQHF,TGTGCCAGCAGCATGGGACAGGGACGAATGGAGCCCCAGCATTTT
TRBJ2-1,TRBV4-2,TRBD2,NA,CASSQELAGGPSSYNEQFF,TGTGCCAGCAGCCAAGAACTAGCGGGAGGCCCAAGCTCCTACAATGAGCAGTTCTTC
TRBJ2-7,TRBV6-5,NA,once,CASSPNHRYEQYF,TGTGCCAGCAGCCCTAACCACAGATACGAGCAGTACTTC
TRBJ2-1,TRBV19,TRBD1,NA,CASSAGQGPYNEQFF,TGTGCCAGTAGTGCCGGACAGGGGCCCTACAATGAGCAGTTCTTC
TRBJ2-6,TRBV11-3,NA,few,CASSLEQSGSSGANVLTF,TGTGCCAGCAGCTTAGAACAATCGGGGAGCTCTGGGGCCAACGTCCTGACTTTC
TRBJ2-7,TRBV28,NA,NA,CASSTGSSYEQYF,TGTGCCAGCAGTACAGGCAGCTCCTACGAGCAGTACTTC
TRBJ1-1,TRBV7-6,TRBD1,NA,CASSPWTGTGTTEAFF,TGTGCCAGCAGCCCTTGGACAGGAACGGGGACGACTGAAGCTTTCTTT
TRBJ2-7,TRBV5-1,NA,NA,CASSFFRDTYEQYF,TGCGCCAGCAGCTTTTTCAGGGACACCTACGAGCAGTACTTC
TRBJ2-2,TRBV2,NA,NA,CASSDTGSTGELFF,TGTGCCAGCAGTGATACAGGGTCTACCGGGGAGCTGTTTTTT
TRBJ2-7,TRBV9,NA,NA,CASSVGGGTYEQYF,TGTGCCAGCAGCGTAGGAGGGGGAACCTACGAGCAGTACTTC
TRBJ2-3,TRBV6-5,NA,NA,CASSYREDGTDTQYF,TGTGCCAGCAGTTACAGGGAGGACGGCACAGATACGCAGTATTTT
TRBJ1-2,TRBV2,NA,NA,CASTAAVDGYTF,TGTGCCAGCACGGCGGCGGTAGATGGCTACACCTTC
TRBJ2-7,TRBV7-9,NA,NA,CASSFDRTNTPYEQYF,TGTGCCAGCAGCTTCGACCGGACAAACACCCCCTACGAGCAGTACTTC
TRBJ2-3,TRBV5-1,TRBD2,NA,CATNKGLAGEGPGQYF,TGCGCCACCAACAAGGGACTAGCGGGAGAGGGGCCGGGGCAGTATTTT
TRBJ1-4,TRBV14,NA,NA,CASSLAPGLSGEKLFF,TGTGCCAGCAGCCTTGCTCCGGGACTTAGTGGAGAAAAACTGTTTTTT
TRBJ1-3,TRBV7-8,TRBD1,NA,CASSWDRAGNTIYF,TGTGCCAGCAGCTGGGACAGGGCTGGAAACACCATATATTTT
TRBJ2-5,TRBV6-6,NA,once,CASSLQGPRQETQYF,TGTGCCAGCAGTCTACAGGGCCCTCGGCAAGAGACCCAGTACTTC
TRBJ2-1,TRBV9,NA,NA,CASSVDVGDPTKKVRGQFF,TGTGCCAGCAGCGTAGATGTTGGGGACCCTACAAAGAAGGTGCGGGGGCAGTTCTTC
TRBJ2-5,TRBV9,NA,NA,CASSVDSRGETQYF,TGTGCCAGCAGCGTAGATAGCAGGGGAGAGACCCAGTACTTC
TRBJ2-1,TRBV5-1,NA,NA,CASSLGGPGEQFF,TGCGCCAGCAGCTTGGGGGGCCCCGGTGAGCAGTTCTTC
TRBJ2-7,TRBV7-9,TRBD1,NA,CASSLPGTAPSYEQYF,TGTGCCAGCAGCTTACCAGGGACAGCACCTTCCTACGAGCAGTACTTC
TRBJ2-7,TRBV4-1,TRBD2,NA,CASSQFGVGLAGEQYF,TGCGCCAGCAGCCAATTCGGGGTGGGACTAGCGGGCGAGCAGTACTTC
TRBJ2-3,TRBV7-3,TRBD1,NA,CASSRQGADTQYF,TGTGCCAGCAGTAGACAGGGGGCAGATACGCAGTATTTT
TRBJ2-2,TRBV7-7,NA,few,CASSFAGDTGELFF,TGTGCCAGCAGCTTCGCAGGGGACACCGGGGAGCTGTTTTTT
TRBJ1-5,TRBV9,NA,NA,CASTHPKSRGAIHQPQHF,TGTGCCAGCACGCACCCAAAAAGTCGGGGGGCGATACATCAGCCCCAGCATTTT
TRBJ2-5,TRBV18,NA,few,CASSPGQQETQYF,TGTGCCAGCTCACCGGGGCAGCAAGAGACCCAGTACTTC
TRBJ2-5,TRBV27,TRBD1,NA,CASSFRGQGKETQYF,TGTGCCAGCAGTTTTAGGGGACAGGGAAAAGAGACCCAGTACTTC
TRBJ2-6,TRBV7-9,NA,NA,CASSLEPLAFESGANVLTF,TGTGCCAGCAGCTTAGAGCCTTTAGCGTTTGAATCTGGGGCCAACGTCCTGACTTTC
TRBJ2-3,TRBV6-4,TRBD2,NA,CASSDSSLASDTQYF,TGTGCCAGCAGTGACTCGTCACTAGCGTCAGATACGCAGTATTTT
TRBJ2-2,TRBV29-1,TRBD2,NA,CSGAGGWTGELFF,TGCAGCGGAGCGGGGGGTTGGACCGGGGAGCTGTTTTTT
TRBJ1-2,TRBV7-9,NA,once,CASSLQPVRDIIYGYTF,TGTGCCAGCAGCCTCCAACCGGTTCGGGATATAATCTATGGCTACACCTTC
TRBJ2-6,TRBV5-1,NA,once,CASSRTLGANVLTF,TGCGCCAGCAGCCGGACTTTGGGGGCCAACGTCCTGACTTTC
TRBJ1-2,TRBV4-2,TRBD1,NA,CASSQGNLGQGNPYRGYTF,TGTGCCAGCAGCCAAGGAAATCTGGGACAGGGTAATCCCTATCGTGGCTACACCTTC
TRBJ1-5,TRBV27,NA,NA,CASSLFRAGQPQHF,TGTGCCAGCAGTTTGTTCAGGGCTGGGCAGCCCCAGCATTTT
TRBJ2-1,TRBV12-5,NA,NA,CASGLALGGEFNEQFF,TGTGCTAGTGGTTTGGCTTTGGGGGGTGAATTCAATGAGCAGTTCTTC
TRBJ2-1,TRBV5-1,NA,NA,CASSLAGTGVTYNEQFF,TGCGCCAGCAGCTTGGCCGGTACGGGAGTCACCTACAATGAGCAGTTCTTC
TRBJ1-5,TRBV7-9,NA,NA,CASSRSNQPQHF,TGTGCCAGCAGTAGAAGCAATCAGCCCCAGCATTTT
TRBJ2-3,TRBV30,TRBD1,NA,CAWRDRSDTQYF,TGTGCCTGGAGGGACAGGTCAGATACGCAGTATTTT
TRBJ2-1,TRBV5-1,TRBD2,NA,CASSLNSGSNNEQFF,TGCGCCAGCAGCTTGAATAGCGGGAGCAACAATGAGCAGTTCTTC
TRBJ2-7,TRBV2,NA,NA,CASSERAGRNEQYF,TGTGCCAGCAGTGAACGGGCAGGGAGGAACGAGCAGTACTTC